A single sample gave rise to the 5 T cell receptor beta chains below, sequenced in a study of OX40 agonist ivuxolimab in advanced cancers. Sequencing was performed with immunoSEQ multiplex PCR; in TCRdb, only in-frame clones are kept and a portion is missing. The data hold roughly 70,000 clones, with about 88% observed a single time. Here the sequenced sample was CD4+ or CD8+ T cells sorted from blood, taken in a trial of the OX40 agonist ivuxolimab. These receptors came from an adult with an advanced solid tumor such as melanoma, head and neck, liver or kidney cancer.

The V and J genes are TRBV4-1 and TRBJ2-7; D is perhaps TRBD2 (5 bases). The CDR3 runs to 15 residues. CDR1 is MGHRA, CDR2 YSYEKL, per germline. V lost 0 bases and J 4 bases, leaving 13 bases between the germline ends. CDR3 sequence reads: CASSQERIGEYEQYF. The CDR3 DNA reads as TGCGCCAGCAGCCAAGAAAGGATCGGGGAGTACGAGCAGTACTTC.

The chain recombines TRBV29-1 with TRBJ2-7; the D gene is possibly TRBD1 (5 bases). The DNA end is more similar to TRBJ2-5, so the J call may be wrong. The CDR3 consists of 10 residues. Germline V CDR1 and CDR2: SQVTM, ANQGSEA. The CDR3 nucleotides read TGCAGCGTTTCAACAGGGACCCAGTACTTC. Its protein product is CSVSTGTQYF.

The chain couples TRBV25-1 to TRBJ2-7; D could derive from TRBD1 or TRBD2 (5 bases each). The germline gives CDR1 MGHDK, CDR2 SYGVNS. The CDR3 has 14 amino acids. Trimming shortened V by 8 bases and J by 1 base, and 15 bases separated the two germline ends. As DNA, the CDR3 is TGTGCCAGCGGGAGAGAGGGGCGATCCTACGAGCAGTACTTC. Translation: CASGREGRSYEQYF.

This clone was seen just once. CDR3 residues: CASSLGPQVLNEKLFF. CDR3 sequence (DNA): TGTGCCAGCAGCTTAGGGCCACAGGTGCTTAATGAAAAACTGTTTTTT. The chain carries TRBV11-2 and TRBJ1-4, with D possibly matching TRBD1 (5 bases). V lost 1 base, J lost 4 bases, and 13 bases lay in between. The CDR3 extends over 16 amino acids. Looked up from germline, CDR1 is SGHAT and CDR2 is FQNNGV.

Concerning this clone: At one end, the junction sequence differs from germline, possibly due to a read error. The chain joins TRBV18 to TRBJ1-1; D unresolved. CDR1 and CDR2 (germline): KGHSH, LQKENI. The CDR3 totals 15 residues. CDR3 sequence reads: CASSSPPGFNTEAFF. The CDR3 DNA sequence: TGTGCCAGCTCATCACCGCCGGGGTTCAACACTGAAGCTTTCTTT.